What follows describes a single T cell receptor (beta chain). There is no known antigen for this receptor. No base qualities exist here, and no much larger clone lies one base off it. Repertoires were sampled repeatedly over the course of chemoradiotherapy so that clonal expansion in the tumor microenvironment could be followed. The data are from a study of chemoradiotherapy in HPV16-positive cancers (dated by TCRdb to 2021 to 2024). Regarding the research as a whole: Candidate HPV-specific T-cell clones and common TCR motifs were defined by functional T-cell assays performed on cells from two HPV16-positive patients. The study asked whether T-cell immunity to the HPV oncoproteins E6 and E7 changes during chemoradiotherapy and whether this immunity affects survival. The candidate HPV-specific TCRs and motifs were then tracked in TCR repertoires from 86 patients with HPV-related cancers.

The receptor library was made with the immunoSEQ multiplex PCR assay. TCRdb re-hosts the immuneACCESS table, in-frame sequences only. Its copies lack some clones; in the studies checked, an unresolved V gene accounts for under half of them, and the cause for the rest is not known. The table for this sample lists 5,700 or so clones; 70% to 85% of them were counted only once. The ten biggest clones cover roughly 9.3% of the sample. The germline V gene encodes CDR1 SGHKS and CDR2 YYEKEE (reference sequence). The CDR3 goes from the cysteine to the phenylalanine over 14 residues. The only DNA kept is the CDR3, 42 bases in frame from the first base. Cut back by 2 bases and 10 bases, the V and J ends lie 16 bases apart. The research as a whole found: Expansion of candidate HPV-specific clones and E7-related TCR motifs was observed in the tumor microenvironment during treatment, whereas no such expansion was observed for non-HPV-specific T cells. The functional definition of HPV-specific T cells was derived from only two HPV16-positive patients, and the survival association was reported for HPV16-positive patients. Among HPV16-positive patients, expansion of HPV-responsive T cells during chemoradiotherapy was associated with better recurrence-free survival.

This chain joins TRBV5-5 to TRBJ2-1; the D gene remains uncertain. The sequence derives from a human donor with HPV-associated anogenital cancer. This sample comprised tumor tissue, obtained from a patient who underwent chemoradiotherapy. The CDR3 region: CASSFSWAKLEQFF. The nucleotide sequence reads TGTGCCAGCAGCTTTTCCTGGGCCAAATTGGAGCAGTTCTTC.